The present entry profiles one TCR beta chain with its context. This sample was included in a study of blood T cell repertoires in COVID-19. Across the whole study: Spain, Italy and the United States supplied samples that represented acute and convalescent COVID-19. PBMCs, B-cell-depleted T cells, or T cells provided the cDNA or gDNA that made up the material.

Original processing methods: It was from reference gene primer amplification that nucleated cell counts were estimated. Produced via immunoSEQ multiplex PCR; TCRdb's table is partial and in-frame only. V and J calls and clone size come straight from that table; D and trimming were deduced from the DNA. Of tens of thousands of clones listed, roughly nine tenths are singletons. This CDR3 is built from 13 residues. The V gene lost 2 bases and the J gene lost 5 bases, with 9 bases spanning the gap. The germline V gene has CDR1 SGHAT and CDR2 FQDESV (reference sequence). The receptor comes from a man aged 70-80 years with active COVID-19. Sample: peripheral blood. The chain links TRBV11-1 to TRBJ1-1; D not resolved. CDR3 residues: CASSLLRATEAFF. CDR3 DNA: TGTGCCAGCAGCTTATTGAGGGCTACTGAAGCTTTCTTT.